This T cell receptor beta chain was recorded in a study of long-term antiretroviral therapy in people with HIV. In the case of this clone: Its antigen is not identified.

The length of the CDR3 is 14 residues. CDR1 and CDR2 from the germline V gene are SQVTM and ANQGSEA. The V gene lost 5 bases and the J gene lost 1 base, with 12 bases spanning the gap. Study findings and constraints: Post-ART, diversity grew, though it stayed under transplant donor control levels. Clones that had undergone expansion before ART dominated the repertoire at all time points. All blood samples came from the years 2004 to 2017, possibly under older ART regimens.

With survey level as its setting, the immunoSEQ assay was v3.0. For each individual sample, sequencing targeted about 35,000-50,000 T-cell genomes. TCRdb's copy holds only in-frame clones and misses some; the assay was immunoSEQ multiplex PCR. The sample consists of around 20,000 clones, more than 75% of them appearing once. The clonotype comes from a young man with HIV. The chain combines TRBV29-1 with TRBJ2-4; unclear D gene. The material sequenced was unsorted PBMCs, taken 0.2 years before starting antiretroviral therapy. CDR3 protein: CSVTDRVAKNIQYF. The CDR3 nucleotides read TGCAGCGTTACCGACCGGGTCGCCAAAAACATTCAGTACTTC.